Shown below are 9 T cell receptor beta chains from a single sample sequenced in a study of Graves' ophthalmopathy and Graves' hyperthyroidism. RNA transcripts provided the template for amplifying TCR beta CDR3 regions. HTBI primers primed a first-round RT-PCR, and a second-round multiplex PCR followed. TCRdb passed the multiplex PCR reads through MiXCR, listing each CDR3 protein once. The sample shows about 400,000 distinct CDR3 sequences, about 17% of them seen only once. Sequencing input: peripheral blood. These receptors were obtained from a woman in her late teens or twenties with Graves' ophthalmopathy.

There are many counts of this clonotype. This rearrangement joins TRBV15 to TRBJ2-7; no reliable D call. Trimming stripped 5 bases from V and 0 bases from J, with 17 bases between. The CDR3 has 16 residues. Germline loops: CDR1 LNHNV, CDR2 YYDKDF (reference sequence). The CDR3 bases are TGTGCCACCAGCGGGTCGAGTGGGGTGCACTCCTACGAGCAGTACTTC. As protein: CATSGSSGVHSYEQYF.

There are many counts of this clonotype. V and J are TRBV6-5 and TRBJ1-1; perhaps TRBD1 as D (6 bases). CDR3 length: 15 amino acids. Germline V gene lookup returns CDR1 MNHEY and CDR2 SVGAGI. Trimming took off 0 bases at V and 5 bases at J, with 13 bases between the two ends. CDR3 region: CASSYSGGGGTEAFF. The CDR3, as DNA: TGTGCCAGCAGTTACTCCGGGGGCGGGGGTACTGAAGCTTTCTTT.

This clonotype was detected ten times or more. This sequence joins TRBV28 and TRBJ2-7; D not resolved. Trimming removed 6 bases at V and 4 bases at J, with 19 bases between. The germline gives CDR1 MDHEN, CDR2 SYDVKM. CDR3 length: 15 residues. In DNA form, the CDR3 reads TGTGCCAGCAGCCGGGCTGGAGAGCGTCGGTACGAGCAGTACTTC. Amino acid sequence: CASSRAGERRYEQYF.

The chain is built from TRBV20-1 and TRBJ1-1; 8 bases line up with TRBD1. V lost 5 bases, J lost 11 bases, and 4 bases stayed unmatched. Germline assignment: CDR1 DFQATT and CDR2 SNEGSKA (reference sequence). The CDR3 extends over 10 amino acids. CDR3 loop: CSAGQGNAFF. The CDR3 coding sequence is TGCAGTGCTGGACAGGGTAACGCTTTCTTT.

This clonotype was detected ten times or more. The chain recombines TRBV6-2 or TRBV6-3 with TRBJ2-7, with D perhaps matching TRBD2 (5 bases). The CDR3 contains 15 residues. V lost 3 bases, J lost 5 bases, and 17 bases lay in between. Germline V gene lookup returns CDR1 MNHEY and CDR2 SVGEGT. CDR3 coding DNA: TGTGCCAGCAGTTATGATGGTATCTGGCGGGACGAGCAGTACTTC. Translated, it gives CASSYDGIWRDEQYF.

This clonotype was seen many times. The chain carries TRBV7-2 and TRBJ2-7; 9 bases line up with TRBD1. Germline CDR1 reads SGHTA; CDR2 reads FQGNSA. This CDR3 is built from 14 residues. V gave up 2 bases and J gave up 6 bases; unmatched junction bases: 5. The CDR3 region is CASSLPPTGGEQYF. CDR3 nucleotides: TGTGCCAGCAGCTTACCCCCGACAGGGGGCGAGCAGTACTTC.

This clonotype was observed many times. Its ends do not fully match the called genes, so a read error is possible. The genes are TRBV6-5 and TRBJ2-5; 9 positions agree with TRBD2. Germline lookup yields CDR1 MNHEY and CDR2 SVGAGI. The CDR3 runs 14 residues. Here the CDR3 reads CASSYPSEAGGRRF. DNA for the CDR3: TGTGCCAGCAGTTACCCCTCTGAAGCGGGAGGACGGAGGTTC.

The chain recombines TRBV3-1 with TRBJ2-5; either TRBD1 or TRBD2 may fit D (6 bases each). The CDR3 length is 16 residues. Germline V gene lookup returns CDR1 LGHDT and CDR2 YNNKEL (reference sequence). V lost 4 bases and J 2 bases, leaving 17 bases between the germline ends. CDR3 bases: TGTGCCAGCAGCCGACAGGCGGGGTTAGGGCAAGAGACCCAGTACTTC. Amino acid sequence: CASSRQAGLGQETQYF.

The chain has TRBV19 and TRBJ2-7; D might be TRBD1 or TRBD2, each matching 5 bases. The CDR3 sequence is 13 residues long. CDR1 and CDR2 from the germline V gene are LNHDA and SQIVND (reference sequence). V gave up 6 bases and J gave up 5 bases, with 14 bases separating them. DNA for the CDR3: TGTGCCAGTAGGGGTCAGGGAGAGGACGAGCAGTACTTC. It encodes CASRGQGEDEQYF.